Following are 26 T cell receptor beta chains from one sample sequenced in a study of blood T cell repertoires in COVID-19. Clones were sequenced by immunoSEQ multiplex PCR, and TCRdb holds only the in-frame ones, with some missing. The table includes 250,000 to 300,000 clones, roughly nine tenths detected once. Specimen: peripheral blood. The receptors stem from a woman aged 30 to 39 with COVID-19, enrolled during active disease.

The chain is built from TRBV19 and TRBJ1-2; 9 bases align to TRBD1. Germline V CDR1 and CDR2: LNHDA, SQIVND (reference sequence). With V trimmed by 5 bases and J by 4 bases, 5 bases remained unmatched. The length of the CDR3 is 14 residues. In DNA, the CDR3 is TGTGCCAGTAGTCCTATGGGACAGGGCTATGGCTACACCTTC. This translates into CASSPMGQGYGYTF.

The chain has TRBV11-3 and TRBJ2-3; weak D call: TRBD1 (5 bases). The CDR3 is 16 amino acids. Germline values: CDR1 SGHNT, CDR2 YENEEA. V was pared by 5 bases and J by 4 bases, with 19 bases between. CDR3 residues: CASSPGGREGADTQYF. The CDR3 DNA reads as TGTGCCAGCAGCCCCGGTGGCAGGGAAGGTGCAGATACGCAGTATTTT.

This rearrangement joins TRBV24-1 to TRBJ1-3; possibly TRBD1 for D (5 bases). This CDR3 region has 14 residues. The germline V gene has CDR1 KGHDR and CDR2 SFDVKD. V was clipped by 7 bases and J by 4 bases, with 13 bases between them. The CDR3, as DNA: TGTGCCACCAGAAACAGGTCAGGAGGAAACACCATATATTTT. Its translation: CATRNRSGGNTIYF.

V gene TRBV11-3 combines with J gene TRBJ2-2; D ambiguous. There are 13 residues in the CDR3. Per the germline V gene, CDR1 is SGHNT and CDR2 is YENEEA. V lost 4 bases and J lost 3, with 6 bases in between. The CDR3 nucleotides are TGTGCCAGCAGCTCTGACTACACCGGGGAGCTGTTTTTT. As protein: CASSSDYTGELFF. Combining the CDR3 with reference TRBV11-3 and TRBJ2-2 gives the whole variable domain EAGVVQSPRYKIIEKKQPVAFWCNPISGHNTLYWYLQNLGQGPELLIRYENEEAVDDSQLPKDRFSAERLKGVDSTLKIQPAELGDSAVYLCASSSDYTGELFFGEGSRLTVL.

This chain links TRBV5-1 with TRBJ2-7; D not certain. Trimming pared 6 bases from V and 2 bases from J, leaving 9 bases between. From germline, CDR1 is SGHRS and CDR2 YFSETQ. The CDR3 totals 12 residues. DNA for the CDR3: TGCGCCAGCATGGAGACGACCTACGAGCAGTACTTC. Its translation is CASMETTYEQYF. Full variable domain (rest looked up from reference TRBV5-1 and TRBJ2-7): KAGVTQTPRYLIKTRGQQVTLSCSPISGHRSVSWYQQTPGQGLQFLFEYFSETQRNKGNFPGRFSGRQFSNSRSEMNVSTLELGDSALYLCASMETTYEQYFGPGTRLTVT.

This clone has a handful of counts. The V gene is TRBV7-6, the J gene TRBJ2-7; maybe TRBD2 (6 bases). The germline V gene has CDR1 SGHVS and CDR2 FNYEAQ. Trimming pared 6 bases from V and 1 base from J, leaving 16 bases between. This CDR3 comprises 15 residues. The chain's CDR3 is CASSLASGGSYEQYF. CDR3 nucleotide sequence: TGTGCCAGCAGTCTTGCCTCCGGGGGTTCCTACGAGCAGTACTTC.

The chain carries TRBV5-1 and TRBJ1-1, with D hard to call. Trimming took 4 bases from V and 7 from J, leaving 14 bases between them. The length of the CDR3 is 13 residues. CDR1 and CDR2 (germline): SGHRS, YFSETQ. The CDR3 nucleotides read TGCGCCAGCAGCCCATCGGGCGGGAGTGAAGCTTTCTTT. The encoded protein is CASSPSGGSEAFF.

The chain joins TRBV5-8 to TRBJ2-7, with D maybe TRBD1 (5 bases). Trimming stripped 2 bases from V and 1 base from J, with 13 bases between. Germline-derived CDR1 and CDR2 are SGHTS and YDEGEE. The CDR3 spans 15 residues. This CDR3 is CASSFFGRESYEQYF. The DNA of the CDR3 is TGTGCCAGCAGCTTTTTCGGCAGGGAATCCTACGAGCAGTACTTC.

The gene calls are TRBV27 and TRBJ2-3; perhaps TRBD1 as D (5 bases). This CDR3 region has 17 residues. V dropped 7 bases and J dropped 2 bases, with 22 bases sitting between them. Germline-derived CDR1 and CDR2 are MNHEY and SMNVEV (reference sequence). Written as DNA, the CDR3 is TGTGCCAGCACTTCCCTTCAGGGTTTTAGGGCCACAGATACGCAGTATTTT. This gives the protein CASTSLQGFRATDTQYF.

CDR3 residues: CSARGDLNSPLHF. The CDR3 nucleotides read TGCAGCGCCCGTGGGGACTTAAATTCACCCCTCCACTTT. The chain has TRBV29-1 and TRBJ1-6, with D perhaps matching TRBD1 (5 bases). Germline-derived CDR1 and CDR2 are SQVTM and ANQGSEA. The CDR3 runs 13 residues. The germline V and J ends were trimmed by 7 bases and 7 bases, with 14 bases remaining between them.

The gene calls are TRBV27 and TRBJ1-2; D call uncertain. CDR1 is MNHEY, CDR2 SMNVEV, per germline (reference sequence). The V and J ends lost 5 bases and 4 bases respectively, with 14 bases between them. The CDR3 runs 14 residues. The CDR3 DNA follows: TGTGCCAGCAGTACAAGTTTCGGGAGCTATGGCTACACCTTC. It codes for CASSTSFGSYGYTF.

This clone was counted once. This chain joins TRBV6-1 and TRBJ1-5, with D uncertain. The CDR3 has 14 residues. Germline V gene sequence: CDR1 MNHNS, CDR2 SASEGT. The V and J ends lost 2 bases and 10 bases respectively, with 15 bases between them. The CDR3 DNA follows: TGTGCCAGCAGTGAACCGTTACGAGGTGGACCCCAGCATTTT. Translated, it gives CASSEPLRGGPQHF.

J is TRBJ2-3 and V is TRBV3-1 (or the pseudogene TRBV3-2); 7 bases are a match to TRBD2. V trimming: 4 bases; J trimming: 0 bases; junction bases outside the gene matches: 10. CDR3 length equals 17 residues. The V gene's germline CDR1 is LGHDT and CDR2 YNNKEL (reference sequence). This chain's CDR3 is CASSLNWLSGSTDTQYF. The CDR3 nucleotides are TGTGCCAGCAGCCTCAACTGGCTTAGCGGGAGCACAGATACGCAGTATTTT.

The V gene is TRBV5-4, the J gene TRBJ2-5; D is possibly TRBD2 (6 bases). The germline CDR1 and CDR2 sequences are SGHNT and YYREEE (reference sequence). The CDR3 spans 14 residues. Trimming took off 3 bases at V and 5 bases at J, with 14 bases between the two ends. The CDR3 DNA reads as TGTGCCAGCAGCTCAACTACCGGAGGGGAGACCCAGTACTTC. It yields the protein CASSSTTGGETQYF.

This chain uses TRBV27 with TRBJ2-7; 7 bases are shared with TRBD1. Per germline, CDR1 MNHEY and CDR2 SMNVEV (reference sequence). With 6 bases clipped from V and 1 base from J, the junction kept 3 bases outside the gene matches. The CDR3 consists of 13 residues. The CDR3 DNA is TGTGCCAGCAGAAAACAGGGGTCCTACGAGCAGTACTTC. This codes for CASRKQGSYEQYF.

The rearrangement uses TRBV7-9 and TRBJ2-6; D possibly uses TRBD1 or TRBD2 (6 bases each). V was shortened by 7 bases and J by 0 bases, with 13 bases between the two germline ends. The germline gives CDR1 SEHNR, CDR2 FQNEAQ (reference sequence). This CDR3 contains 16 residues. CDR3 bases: TGTGCCAGCACCAAACAGGGACTCTCTGGGGCCAACGTCCTGACTTTC. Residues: CASTKQGLSGANVLTF.

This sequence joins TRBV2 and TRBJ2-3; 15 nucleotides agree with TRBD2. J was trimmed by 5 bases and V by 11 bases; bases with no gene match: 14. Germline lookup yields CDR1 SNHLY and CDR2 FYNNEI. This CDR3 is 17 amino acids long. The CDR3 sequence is CASSIGTSGGRRDTQYF. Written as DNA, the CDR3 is TGTGCCTCCTCGATCGGGACTAGCGGGGGGAGGAGAGATACGCAGTATTTT.

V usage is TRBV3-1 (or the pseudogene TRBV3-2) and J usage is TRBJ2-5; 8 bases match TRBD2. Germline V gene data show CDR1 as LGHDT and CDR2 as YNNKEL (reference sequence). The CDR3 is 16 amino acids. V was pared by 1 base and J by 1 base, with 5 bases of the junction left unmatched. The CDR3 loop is CASSQAGTSSQETQYF. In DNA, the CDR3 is TGTGCCAGCAGCCAAGCCGGGACTAGTTCCCAAGAGACCCAGTACTTC.

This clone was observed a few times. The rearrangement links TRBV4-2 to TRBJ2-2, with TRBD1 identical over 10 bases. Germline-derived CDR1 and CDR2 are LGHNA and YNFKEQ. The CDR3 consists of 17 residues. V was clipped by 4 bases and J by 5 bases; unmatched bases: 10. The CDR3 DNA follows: TGTGCCAGCAGCCTCCGGGACAGGGGTGGTGAGACCGGGGAGCTGTTTTTT. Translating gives CASSLRDRGGETGELFF.

The CDR3 nucleotides are TGTGCCAGCAGTGGGACCAGGGAAGAGCATTTT. It codes for CASSGTREEHF. The genes are TRBV2 and TRBJ1-5; D may be TRBD1 (5 bases). This CDR3 comprises 11 residues. The ends were cut back, 4 bases at V and 14 bases at J, with 12 bases in the middle. CDR1 is SNHLY, CDR2 FYNNEI, per germline.

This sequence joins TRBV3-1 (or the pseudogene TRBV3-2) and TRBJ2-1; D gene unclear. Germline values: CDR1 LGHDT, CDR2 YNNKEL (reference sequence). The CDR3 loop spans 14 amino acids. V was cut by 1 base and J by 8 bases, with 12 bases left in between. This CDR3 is CASSQVPASDEQFF. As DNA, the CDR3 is TGTGCCAGCAGCCAAGTTCCGGCCAGCGATGAGCAGTTCTTC.

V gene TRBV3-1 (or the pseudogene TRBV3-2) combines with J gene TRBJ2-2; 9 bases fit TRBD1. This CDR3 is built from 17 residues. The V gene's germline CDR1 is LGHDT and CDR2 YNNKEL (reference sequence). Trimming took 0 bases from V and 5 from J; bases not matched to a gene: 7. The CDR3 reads CASSQDTTGGLTGELFF. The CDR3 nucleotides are TGTGCCAGCAGCCAAGATACAACAGGGGGCTTGACCGGGGAGCTGTTTTTT.

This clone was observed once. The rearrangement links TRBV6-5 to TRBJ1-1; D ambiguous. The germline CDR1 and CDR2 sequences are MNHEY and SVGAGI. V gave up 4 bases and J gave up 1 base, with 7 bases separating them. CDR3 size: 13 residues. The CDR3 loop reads CASSSYRNTEAFF. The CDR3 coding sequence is TGTGCCAGCAGTTCCTATAGGAACACTGAAGCTTTCTTT.

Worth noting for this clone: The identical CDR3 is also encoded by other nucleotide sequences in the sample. The CDR3 loop reads CASSLVTYNEQFF. CDR3 DNA: TGTGCCAGCAGCTTGGTAACATACAATGAGCAGTTCTTC. V is TRBV7-9 and J is TRBJ2-1; D unclear. This CDR3 contains 13 residues. The ends were cut back, 3 bases at V and 4 bases at J, with 7 bases in the middle. Germline CDR1 and CDR2: SEHNR and FQNEAQ (reference sequence).

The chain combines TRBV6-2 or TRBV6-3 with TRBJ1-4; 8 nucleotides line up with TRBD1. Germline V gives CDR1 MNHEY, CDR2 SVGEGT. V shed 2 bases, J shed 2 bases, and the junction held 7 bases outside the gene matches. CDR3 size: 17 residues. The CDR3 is CASSYDRQGSTNEKLFF. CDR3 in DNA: TGTGCCAGCAGTTACGACCGACAGGGGTCCACTAATGAAAAACTGTTTTTT.

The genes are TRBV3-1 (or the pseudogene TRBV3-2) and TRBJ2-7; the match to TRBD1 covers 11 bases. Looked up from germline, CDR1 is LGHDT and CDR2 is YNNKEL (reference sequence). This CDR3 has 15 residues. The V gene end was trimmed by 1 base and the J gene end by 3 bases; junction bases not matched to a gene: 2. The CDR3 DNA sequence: TGTGCCAGCAGCCAAGGAGGGACAGGGGGCTACGAGCAGTACTTC. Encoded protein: CASSQGGTGGYEQYF.